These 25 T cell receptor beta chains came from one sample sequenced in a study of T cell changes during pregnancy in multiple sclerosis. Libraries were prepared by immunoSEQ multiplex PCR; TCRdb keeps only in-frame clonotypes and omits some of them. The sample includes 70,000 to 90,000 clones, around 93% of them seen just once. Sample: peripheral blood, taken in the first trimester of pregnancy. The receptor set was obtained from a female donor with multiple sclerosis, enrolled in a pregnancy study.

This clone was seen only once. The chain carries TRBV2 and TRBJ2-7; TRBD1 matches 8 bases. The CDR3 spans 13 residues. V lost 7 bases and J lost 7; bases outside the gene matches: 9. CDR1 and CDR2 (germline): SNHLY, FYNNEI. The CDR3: CASIRDRSGEQYF. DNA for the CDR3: TGTGCCAGCATCCGGGACAGGTCGGGGGAGCAGTACTTC.

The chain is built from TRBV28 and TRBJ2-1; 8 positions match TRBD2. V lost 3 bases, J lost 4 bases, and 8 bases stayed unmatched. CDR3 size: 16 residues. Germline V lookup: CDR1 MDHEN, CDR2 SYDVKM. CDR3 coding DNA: TGTGCCAGCAGTTTCCCCCGGGTAGCGGGGTACAATGAGCAGTTCTTC. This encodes CASSFPRVAGYNEQFF.

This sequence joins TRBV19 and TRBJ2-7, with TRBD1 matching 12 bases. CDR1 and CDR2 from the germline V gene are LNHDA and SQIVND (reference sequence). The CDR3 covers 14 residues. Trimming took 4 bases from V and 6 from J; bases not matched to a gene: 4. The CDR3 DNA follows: TGTGCCAGTAGTACCGGGACAGGGGGCGTCGAGCAGTACTTC. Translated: CASSTGTGGVEQYF.

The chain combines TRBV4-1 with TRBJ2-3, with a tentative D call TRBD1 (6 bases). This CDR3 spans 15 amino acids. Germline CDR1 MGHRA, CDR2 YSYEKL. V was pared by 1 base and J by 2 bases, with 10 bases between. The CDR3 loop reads CASSQGTANTDTQYF. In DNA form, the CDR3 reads TGCGCCAGCAGCCAAGGGACAGCAAACACAGATACGCAGTATTTT.

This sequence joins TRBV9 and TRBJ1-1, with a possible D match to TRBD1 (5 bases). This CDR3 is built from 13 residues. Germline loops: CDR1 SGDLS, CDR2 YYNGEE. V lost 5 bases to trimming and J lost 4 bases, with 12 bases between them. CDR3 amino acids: CASSTGGGTEAFF. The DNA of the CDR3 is TGTGCCAGCAGTACTGGGGGAGGCACTGAAGCTTTCTTT.

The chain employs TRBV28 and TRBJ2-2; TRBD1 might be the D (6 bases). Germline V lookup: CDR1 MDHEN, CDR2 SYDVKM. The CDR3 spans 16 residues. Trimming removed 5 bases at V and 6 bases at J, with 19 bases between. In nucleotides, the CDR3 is TGTGCCAGCAGTCCCCCAGGGGCCCCAGAGTCCGGGGAGCTGTTTTTT. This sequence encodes CASSPPGAPESGELFF.

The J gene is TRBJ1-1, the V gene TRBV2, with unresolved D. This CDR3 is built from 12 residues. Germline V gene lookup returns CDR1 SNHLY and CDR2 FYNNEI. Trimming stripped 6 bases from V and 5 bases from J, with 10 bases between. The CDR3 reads CASSGVLTEAFF. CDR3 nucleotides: TGTGCCAGCAGCGGGGTCCTAACTGAAGCTTTCTTT.

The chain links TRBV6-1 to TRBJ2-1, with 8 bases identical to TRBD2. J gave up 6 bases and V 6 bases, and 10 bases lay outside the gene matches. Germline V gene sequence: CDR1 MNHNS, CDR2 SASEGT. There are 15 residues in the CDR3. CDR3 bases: TGTGCCAGCAGCCTGACTAGGCGGGAGGTCAATGAGCAGTTCTTC. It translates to CASSLTRREVNEQFF.

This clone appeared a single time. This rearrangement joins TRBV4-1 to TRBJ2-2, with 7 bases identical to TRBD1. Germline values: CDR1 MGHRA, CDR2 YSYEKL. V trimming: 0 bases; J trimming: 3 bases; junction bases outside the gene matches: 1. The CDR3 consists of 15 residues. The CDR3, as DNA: TGCGCCAGCAGCCAAGAACAGGGGTACACCGGGGAGCTGTTTTTT. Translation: CASSQEQGYTGELFF.

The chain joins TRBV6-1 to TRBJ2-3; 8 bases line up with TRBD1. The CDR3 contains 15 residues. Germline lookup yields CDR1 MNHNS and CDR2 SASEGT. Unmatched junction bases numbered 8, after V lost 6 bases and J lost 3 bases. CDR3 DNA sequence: TGTGCCAGCAGAAAAAGACAGGGGACGACAGATACGCAGTATTTT. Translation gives CASRKRQGTTDTQYF.

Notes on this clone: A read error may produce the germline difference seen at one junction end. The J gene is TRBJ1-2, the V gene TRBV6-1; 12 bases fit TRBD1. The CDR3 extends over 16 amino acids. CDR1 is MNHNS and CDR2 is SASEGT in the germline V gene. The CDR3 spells CASSKAGTGGAWGYTF. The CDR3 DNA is TGTGCCAGCAGTAAAGCCGGGACAGGGGGCGCGTGGGGCTACACCTTC.

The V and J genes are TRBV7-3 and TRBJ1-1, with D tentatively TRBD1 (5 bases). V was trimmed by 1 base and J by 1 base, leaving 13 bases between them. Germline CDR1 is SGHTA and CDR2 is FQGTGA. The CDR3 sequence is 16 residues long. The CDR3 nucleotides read TGTGCCAGCAGCTTAAGTTCCGGGACTCGGAACACTGAAGCTTTCTTT. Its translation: CASSLSSGTRNTEAFF.

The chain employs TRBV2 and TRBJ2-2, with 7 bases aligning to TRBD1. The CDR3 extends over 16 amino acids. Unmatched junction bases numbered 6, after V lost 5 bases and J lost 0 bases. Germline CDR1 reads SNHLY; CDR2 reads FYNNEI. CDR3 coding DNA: TGTGCCAGCAGTTGGAAGACAGGGACGAACACCGGGGAGCTGTTTTTT. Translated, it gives CASSWKTGTNTGELFF.

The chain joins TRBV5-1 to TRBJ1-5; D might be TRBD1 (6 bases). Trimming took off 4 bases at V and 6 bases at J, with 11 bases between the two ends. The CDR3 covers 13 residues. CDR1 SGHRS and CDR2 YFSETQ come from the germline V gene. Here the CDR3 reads CASSVQGSQPQHF. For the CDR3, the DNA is TGCGCCAGCAGCGTACAGGGTAGTCAGCCCCAGCATTTT.

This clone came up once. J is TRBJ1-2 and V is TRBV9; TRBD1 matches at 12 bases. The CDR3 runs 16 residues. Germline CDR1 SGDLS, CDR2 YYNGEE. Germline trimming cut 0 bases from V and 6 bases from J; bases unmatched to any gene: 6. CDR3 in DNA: TGTGCCAGCAGCGTAGCCCCGGGACAGGGGGCGAATGGCTACACCTTC. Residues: CASSVAPGQGANGYTF.

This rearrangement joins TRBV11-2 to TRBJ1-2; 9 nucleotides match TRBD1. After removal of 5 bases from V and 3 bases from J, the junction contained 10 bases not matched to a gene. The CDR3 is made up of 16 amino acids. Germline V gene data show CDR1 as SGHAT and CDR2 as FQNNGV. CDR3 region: CASSPLEDRGDYGYTF. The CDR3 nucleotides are TGTGCCAGCAGCCCTCTGGAGGACAGGGGTGACTATGGCTACACCTTC.

The CDR3 DNA is TGTGCCAGCAGCTGGGGCACAGTAGCAACTAATGAAAAACTGTTTTTT. Amino acids: CASSWGTVATNEKLFF. The chain combines TRBV5-5 with TRBJ1-4; perhaps TRBD1 as D (5 bases). Germline V gene sequence: CDR1 SGHKS, CDR2 YYEKEE (reference sequence). CDR3 length equals 16 residues. Trimming left V 3 bases short and J 0 bases short, with 12 bases between.

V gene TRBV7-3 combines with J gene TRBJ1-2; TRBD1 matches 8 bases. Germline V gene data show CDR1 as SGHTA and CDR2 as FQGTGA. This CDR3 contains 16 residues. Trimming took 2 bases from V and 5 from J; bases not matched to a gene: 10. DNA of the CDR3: TGTGCCAGCAGCTTACGCGGACAGGGCAGTGCATATGGCTACACCTTC. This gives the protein CASSLRGQGSAYGYTF.

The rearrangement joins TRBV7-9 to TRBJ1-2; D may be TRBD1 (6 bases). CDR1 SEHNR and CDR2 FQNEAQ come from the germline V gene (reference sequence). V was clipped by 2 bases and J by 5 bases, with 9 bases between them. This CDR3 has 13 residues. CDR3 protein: CASSLSGQYGYTF. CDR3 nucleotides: TGTGCCAGCAGCTTATCAGGACAGTATGGCTACACCTTC.

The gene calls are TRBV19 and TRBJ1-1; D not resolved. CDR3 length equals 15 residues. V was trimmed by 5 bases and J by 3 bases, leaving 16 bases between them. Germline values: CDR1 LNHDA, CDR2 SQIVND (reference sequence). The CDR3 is CASSSLDFMDTEAFF. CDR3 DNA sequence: TGTGCCAGTAGTTCCTTGGACTTCATGGACACTGAAGCTTTCTTT.

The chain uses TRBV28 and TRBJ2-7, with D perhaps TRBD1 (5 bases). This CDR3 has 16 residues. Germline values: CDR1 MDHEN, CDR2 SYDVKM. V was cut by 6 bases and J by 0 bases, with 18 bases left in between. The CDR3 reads CASRSPRAGNSYEQYF. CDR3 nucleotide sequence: TGTGCCAGCAGGTCTCCTCGGGCAGGGAACTCCTACGAGCAGTACTTC.

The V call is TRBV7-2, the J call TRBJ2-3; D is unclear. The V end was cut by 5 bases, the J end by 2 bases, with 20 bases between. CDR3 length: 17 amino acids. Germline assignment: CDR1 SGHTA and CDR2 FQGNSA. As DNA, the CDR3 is TGTGCCAGCAGCCCCGTTGGCACCTTCGTTCCCACAGATACGCAGTATTTT. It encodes CASSPVGTFVPTDTQYF.

CDR3 DNA sequence: TGTGCCAGCAGCCATACAGTGCAGGGAAACACCATATATTTT. It translates to CASSHTVQGNTIYF. This chain joins TRBV7-9 and TRBJ1-3, with unresolved D. The V end lost 5 bases, the J end lost 4 bases, and 12 bases lay between the germline ends. Germline loops: CDR1 SEHNR, CDR2 FQNEAQ (reference sequence). The CDR3 has 14 residues.

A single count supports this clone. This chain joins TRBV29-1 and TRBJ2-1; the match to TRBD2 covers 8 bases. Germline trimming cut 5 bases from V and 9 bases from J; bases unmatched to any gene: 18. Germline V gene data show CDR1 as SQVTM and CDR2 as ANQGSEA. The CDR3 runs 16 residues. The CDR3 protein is CSVPGREAYSRVEQFF. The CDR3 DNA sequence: TGCAGCGTTCCGGGGCGGGAGGCCTATTCTCGGGTTGAGCAGTTCTTC.

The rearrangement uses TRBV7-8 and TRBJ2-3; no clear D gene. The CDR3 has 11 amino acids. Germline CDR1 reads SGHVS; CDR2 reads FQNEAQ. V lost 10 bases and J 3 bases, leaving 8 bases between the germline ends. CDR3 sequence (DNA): TGTGCCACCACTGTTACAGATACGCAGTATTTT. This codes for CATTVTDTQYF.